The 17 T cell receptor beta chains presented below share a single source sample, sequenced in a study of blood T cell repertoires in COVID-19. The data were produced by immunoSEQ multiplex PCR, yet TCRdb's version contains in-frame clones alone and is incomplete. The sample comprises some 75,000 clones, around 80% of which are singletons, and 13% rests with the top ten. The specimen was peripheral blood. These receptors were collected from a man over 45 with COVID-19, enrolled during active disease.

The V and J genes are TRBV29-1 and TRBJ1-1, with 7 nucleotides matching TRBD1. Per germline, CDR1 SQVTM and CDR2 ANQGSEA. The CDR3 has 11 amino acids. The junction had 5 bases not matched to a gene; V was cut back by 7 bases and J by 6 bases. The CDR3 DNA is TGCAGCGGTCGAGGGGGCTCTGAAGCTTTCTTT. Translated: CSGRGGSEAFF.

This clone was counted a single time. The V and J genes are TRBV28 and TRBJ2-3; TRBD2 matches at 10 bases. The CDR3 contains 21 residues. Germline trimming cut 4 bases from V and 2 bases from J; bases unmatched to any gene: 21. Germline loops: CDR1 MDHEN, CDR2 SYDVKM. CDR3 sequence: CASSSPRRASGRIGSTDTQYF. CDR3 in DNA: TGTGCCAGCAGTTCTCCAAGGAGGGCTAGCGGGAGAATAGGGTCCACAGATACGCAGTATTTT.

The rearrangement joins TRBV6-2 or TRBV6-3 to TRBJ2-3, with TRBD1 matching over 9 bases. The CDR3 is 16 residues long. V shed 0 bases and J 4 bases; nucleotides not matched to a gene: 5. Germline V lookup: CDR1 MNHEY, CDR2 SVGEGT. The CDR3 DNA is TGTGCCAGCAGTTACTCCACAGGGGGCCGTGCAGATACGCAGTATTTT. This sequence encodes CASSYSTGGRADTQYF.

The chain carries TRBV25-1 and TRBJ2-3, with TRBD1 identical over 7 bases. The CDR3 is 14 residues long. Unmatched junction bases numbered 3, after V lost 2 bases and J lost 4 bases. CDR1 and CDR2 (germline): MGHDK, SYGVNS. The CDR3 region has the DNA TGTGCCAGCAGTGAAGAGGGGGCTGCAGATACGCAGTATTTT. This translates into CASSEEGAADTQYF.

The V gene is TRBV6-5, the J gene TRBJ1-2; maybe TRBD1 (5 bases). Germline CDR1 is MNHEY and CDR2 is SVGAGI. Trimming stripped 7 bases from V and 7 bases from J, with 16 bases between. The CDR3 is 13 amino acids. The CDR3 loop is CASTEGKQVGYTF. CDR3 bases: TGTGCCAGCACCGAAGGAAAACAGGTTGGCTACACCTTC.

The chain employs TRBV28 and TRBJ2-5, with D maybe TRBD2 (5 bases). CDR3 size: 12 residues. Germline V gene sequence: CDR1 MDHEN, CDR2 SYDVKM. V lost 7 bases and J lost 4, with 10 bases in between. The CDR3 loop is CASTVGVETQYF. DNA of the CDR3: TGTGCCAGCACGGTGGGAGTAGAGACCCAGTACTTC. The variable domain in full, completed from reference TRBV28 and TRBJ2-5, reads DVKVTQSSRYLVKRTGEKVFLECVQDMDHENMFWYRQDPGLGLRLIYFSYDVKMKEKGDIPEGYSVSREKKERFSLILESASTNQTSMYLCASTVGVETQYFGPGTRLLVL.

This chain uses TRBV6-1 with TRBJ1-4, with D perhaps matching TRBD1 (5 bases). CDR1 is MNHNS and CDR2 is SASEGT in the germline V gene. The ends were cut back, 1 base at V and 7 bases at J, with 13 bases in the middle. This CDR3 has 15 residues. CDR3 coding DNA: TGTGCCAGCAGTGAAGTAAGCTATACAGGTGAAAAACTGTTTTTT. It yields the protein CASSEVSYTGEKLFF.

There are a few counts of this clone. This chain connects TRBV28 to TRBJ2-2; 9 bases align to TRBD1. Germline values: CDR1 MDHEN, CDR2 SYDVKM. With 6 bases clipped from V and 6 bases from J, the junction kept 8 bases outside the gene matches. This CDR3 comprises 15 residues. CDR3 in DNA: TGTGCCAGCAGGGGACAGGGAGGGGGCCCCGGGGAGCTGTTTTTT. Encoded protein: CASRGQGGGPGELFF.

The chain employs TRBV5-4 and TRBJ2-7; D is unclear. Trimming took off 4 bases at V and 4 bases at J, with 12 bases between the two ends. Germline CDR1 and CDR2: SGHNT and YYREEE (reference sequence). The CDR3 contains 13 residues. The CDR3 DNA reads as TGTGCCAGCAGCCGTAACTATGGGTACGAGCAGTACTTC. Its translation: CASSRNYGYEQYF. The whole variable domain, filled in from reference TRBV5-4 and TRBJ2-7, reads ETGVTQSPTHLIKTRGQQVTLRCSSQSGHNTVSWYQQALGQGPQFIFQYYREEENGRGNFPPRFSGLQFPNYSSELNVNALELDDSALYLCASSRNYGYEQYFGPGTRLTVT.

The chain employs TRBV5-1 and TRBJ2-1, with 7 nucleotides matching TRBD1. Germline CDR1 and CDR2: SGHRS and YFSETQ. J was trimmed by 4 bases and V by 0 bases; bases with no gene match: 4. The CDR3 has 15 residues. CDR3 DNA sequence: TGCGCCAGCAGCTTGGTGACAGGGCGTTACAATGAGCAGTTCTTC. It encodes CASSLVTGRYNEQFF. The full variable domain, its missing parts supplied by reference TRBV5-1 and TRBJ2-1, is KAGVTQTPRYLIKTRGQQVTLSCSPISGHRSVSWYQQTPGQGLQFLFEYFSETQRNKGNFPGRFSGRQFSNSRSEMNVSTLELGDSALYLCASSLVTGRYNEQFFGPGTRLTVL.

The rearrangement uses TRBV7-3 and TRBJ2-1; 7 nucleotides match TRBD2. CDR1 is SGHTA and CDR2 is FQGTGA in the germline V gene. Trimming cost V 0 bases and J 2 bases; bases outside gene matches: 7. CDR3 length: 17 residues. The CDR3 is CASSLTGTKETYNEQFF. The DNA of the CDR3 is TGTGCCAGCAGCTTAACGGGGACTAAGGAGACCTACAATGAGCAGTTCTTC.

The rearrangement uses TRBV30 and TRBJ2-2, with 10 bases identical to TRBD1. CDR3 length: 15 residues. CDR1 is GTSNPN, CDR2 SVGIG, per germline (reference sequence). V trimming: 3 bases; J trimming: 8 bases; junction bases outside the gene matches: 9. In nucleotides, the CDR3 is TGTGCCTGGAGCCCAGGTGGGACAGGGGCTGGGGAGCTGTTTTTT. It codes for CAWSPGGTGAGELFF.

The rearrangement joins TRBV7-9 to TRBJ2-3; the match to TRBD2 covers 7 bases. Germline V lookup: CDR1 SEHNR, CDR2 FQNEAQ (reference sequence). This CDR3 comprises 17 residues. V trimming: 0 bases; J trimming: 2 bases; junction bases outside the gene matches: 8. CDR3 amino acids: CASSLARSSGSTDTQYF. In nucleotides, the CDR3 is TGTGCCAGCAGCTTAGCAAGGTCTAGCGGTTCCACAGATACGCAGTATTTT. Filled out from reference TRBV7-9 and TRBJ2-3, the complete variable domain reads DTGVSQNPRHKITKRGQNVTFRCDPISEHNRLYWYRQTLGQGPEFLTYFQNEAQLEKSRLLSDRFSAERPKGSFSTLEIQRTEQGDSAMYLCASSLARSSGSTDTQYFGPGTRLTVL.

The gene calls are TRBV7-2 and TRBJ2-1, with D perhaps TRBD1 (5 bases). Germline V gene sequence: CDR1 SGHTA, CDR2 FQGNSA. The CDR3 extends over 13 amino acids. V was cut by 5 bases and J by 8 bases, with 13 bases left in between. CDR3 loop: CASSPRVFDEQFF. CDR3 nucleotides: TGTGCCAGCAGCCCCAGGGTGTTCGATGAGCAGTTCTTC. The complete variable domain, with remaining parts taken from reference TRBV7-2 and TRBJ2-1, reads GAGVSQSPSNKVTEKGKDVELRCDPISGHTALYWYRQSLGQGLEFLIYFQGNSAPDKSGLPSDRFSAERTGGSVSTLTIQRTQQEDSAVYLCASSPRVFDEQFFGPGTRLTVL.

The V and J genes are TRBV9 and TRBJ1-1; D is unresolved. The CDR3 is made up of 14 amino acids. CDR1 and CDR2 from the germline V gene are SGDLS and YYNGEE. V was clipped by 0 bases and J by 5 bases, with 11 bases between them. In DNA form, the CDR3 reads TGTGCCAGCAGCGTAGGTCCGGGGAAAACTGAAGCTTTCTTT. This encodes CASSVGPGKTEAFF.

The rearrangement joins TRBV6-5 to TRBJ1-6, with D perhaps matching TRBD1 (6 bases). Germline V gene sequence: CDR1 MNHEY, CDR2 SVGAGI. Trimming took off 6 bases at V and 7 bases at J, with 13 bases between the two ends. This CDR3 contains 14 residues. The DNA of the CDR3 is TGTGCCAGCAGGAACAGGGTCCCAAATTCACCCCTCCACTTT. It encodes CASRNRVPNSPLHF.

The gene calls are TRBV20-1 and TRBJ2-7; 7 bases map to TRBD2. The germline CDR1 and CDR2 sequences are DFQATT and SNEGSKA (reference sequence). CDR3 size: 11 residues. Trimming cost V 6 bases and J 7 bases; bases outside gene matches: 6. The CDR3 here is CSATTSAEQYF. In DNA, the CDR3 is TGCAGTGCAACCACTAGCGCGGAGCAGTACTTC.